The 25 T cell receptor beta chains below were found in one sample sequenced in a study of shared clonotypes between healthy human individuals. Measured with immunoSEQ multiplex PCR; TCRdb has only the in-frame clones, and not every one. The sample yields 2.5 million or so clones, 90% to 95% seen once. The sequencing sample was made of naive CD4+ T cells sorted from blood. Noted subset: CD45RA+ positively selected. The receptors were gathered from a man between 18 and 29 years old in good health.

The rearrangement links TRBV15 to TRBJ2-4, with D possibly matching TRBD2 (6 bases). Germline CDR1 LNHNV, CDR2 YYDKDF (reference sequence). This CDR3 comprises 13 residues. With 8 bases removed from V and 5 bases from J, the gap between germline ends came to 13 bases. The chain's CDR3 is CATGAGPENIQYF. Written as DNA, the CDR3 is TGTGCCACCGGGGCGGGGCCGGAAAACATTCAGTACTTC.

The chain is built from TRBV5-1 and TRBJ2-3; D not certain. Trimming shortened V by 7 bases and J by 0 bases, and 12 bases separated the two germline ends. CDR3 length: 14 amino acids. Looked up from germline, CDR1 is SGHRS and CDR2 is YFSETQ. CDR3 bases: TGCGCCAGCCAAGGAAGCACTAGCACAGATACGCAGTATTTT. It is translated as CASQGSTSTDTQYF.

The J gene is TRBJ1-4, the V gene TRBV5-1; 8 nucleotides match TRBD1. V lost 3 bases and J lost 11; bases outside the gene matches: 6. This CDR3 spans 13 amino acids. In germline, CDR1 is SGHRS, CDR2 YFSETQ. The CDR3 is CASSSGQGVKLFF. CDR3 sequence (DNA): TGCGCCAGCAGCTCCGGACAGGGAGTCAAACTGTTTTTT.

To note about this clone: Other DNA sequences from this sample encode an identical CDR3 as well. The chain has TRBV7-8 and TRBJ2-3; 12 bases are a match to TRBD1. Germline CDR1 is SGHVS and CDR2 is FQNEAQ. Trimming at V came to 5 bases and at J to 1 base, leaving 7 bases not matched to a gene. The CDR3 runs to 17 residues. Here the CDR3 reads CASSLRDRGLGTDTQYF. In DNA, the CDR3 is TGTGCCAGCAGCCTCCGGGACAGGGGGCTTGGCACAGATACGCAGTATTTT.

The CDR3 DNA is TGTGCCAGCAGCGTAGGCAGGGAGGCCAATCAGCCCCAGCATTTT. Its translation is CASSVGREANQPQHF. The chain carries TRBV9 and TRBJ1-5; the D gene is possibly TRBD1 (5 bases). The ends were cut back, 0 bases at V and 3 bases at J, with 10 bases in the middle. This CDR3 has 15 residues. Germline V gene sequence: CDR1 SGDLS, CDR2 YYNGEE.

The rearrangement uses TRBV5-4 and TRBJ2-7; 8 positions agree with TRBD1. Germline trimming cut 4 bases from V and 2 bases from J; bases unmatched to any gene: 5. This CDR3 region has 14 residues. Germline V gene data show CDR1 as SGHNT and CDR2 as YYREEE (reference sequence). CDR3 loop: CASSVDRGAYEQYF. The CDR3 nucleotides read TGTGCCAGCAGCGTTGACAGGGGAGCCTACGAGCAGTACTTC.

CDR3 sequence (DNA): TGCGCCAGCAGTGAGGGACAGGTCCTCAGCACAGATACGCAGTATTTT. Amino acids: CASSEGQVLSTDTQYF. V and J are TRBV10-1 and TRBJ2-3, with 7 bases identical to TRBD1. Germline V CDR1 and CDR2: WNHNN, SYGVQD (reference sequence). The CDR3 length is 16 residues. V gave up 2 bases and J gave up 0 bases; unmatched junction bases: 5.

The rearrangement joins TRBV7-2 to TRBJ2-7; 7 positions match TRBD2. The ends lost 2 bases at V and 9 bases at J; junction bases unmatched: 16. This CDR3 is 16 amino acids long. Germline assignment: CDR1 SGHTA and CDR2 FQGNSA. The CDR3 sequence is CASSLWRGSHQSGQYF. CDR3 nucleotides: TGTGCCAGCAGCTTATGGCGCGGGAGTCATCAGAGCGGGCAGTACTTC.

The rearrangement links TRBV6-5 to TRBJ2-7, with D possibly matching TRBD1 (6 bases). V lost 10 bases and J lost 1, with 17 bases in between. The CDR3 runs 14 residues. From germline, CDR1 is MNHEY and CDR2 SVGAGI. Here the CDR3 DNA reads TGTGCCACCACCCGAGGGGGTCTGTCCTACGAGCAGTACTTC. Its translation: CATTRGGLSYEQYF.

CDR3 sequence reads: CASSLNGRTDNSPLHF. The CDR3 coding sequence is TGTGCCAGCAGTTTAAATGGGAGGACAGATAATTCACCCCTCCACTTT. The gene calls are TRBV27 and TRBJ1-6; tentative D call: TRBD1 (6 bases). Germline V gives CDR1 MNHEY, CDR2 SMNVEV (reference sequence). The CDR3 spans 16 residues. The V and J ends lost 2 bases and 5 bases respectively, with 13 bases between them.

V and J are TRBV10-1 and TRBJ2-1; possibly TRBD2 for D (6 bases). Germline lookup yields CDR1 WNHNN and CDR2 SYGVQD (reference sequence). The CDR3 is made up of 17 amino acids. V lost 9 bases and J lost 5, with 26 bases in between. The CDR3 sequence: CARGETTDAGQDNEQFF. DNA for the CDR3: TGCGCCAGAGGCGAGACGACGGACGCGGGGCAGGACAATGAGCAGTTCTTC.

V usage is TRBV7-9 and J usage is TRBJ2-5, with D unclear. In germline, CDR1 is SEHNR, CDR2 FQNEAQ (reference sequence). The CDR3 is made up of 12 amino acids. Trimming took off 8 bases at V and 5 bases at J, with 12 bases between the two ends. The CDR3 is CASGRLGETQYF. CDR3 nucleotide sequence: TGTGCCAGCGGCCGTCTAGGGGAGACCCAGTACTTC.

The rearrangement joins TRBV5-1 to TRBJ2-1, with D tentatively TRBD2 (6 bases). V dropped 3 bases and J dropped 8 bases, with 12 bases sitting between them. Per germline, CDR1 SGHRS and CDR2 YFSETQ. CDR3 length: 13 amino acids. CDR3: CASSWVRGHEQFF. In DNA, the CDR3 is TGCGCCAGCAGCTGGGTGCGGGGCCATGAGCAGTTCTTC.

The chain is built from TRBV2 and TRBJ2-5; D possibly corresponds to TRBD2 (7 bases). Germline values: CDR1 SNHLY, CDR2 FYNNEI. This CDR3 is built from 16 residues. V lost 6 bases and J 4 bases, leaving 21 bases between the germline ends. The CDR3 sequence is CASSPMGAGDGETQYF. The CDR3 DNA reads TGTGCCAGCAGCCCGATGGGGGCGGGAGATGGAGAGACCCAGTACTTC. Full variable domain (missing parts from reference TRBV2 and TRBJ2-5): EPEVTQTPSHQVTQMGQEVILRCVPISNHLYFYWYRQILGQKVEFLVSFYNNEISEKSEIFDDQFSVERPDGSNFTLKIRSTKLEDSAMYFCASSPMGAGDGETQYFGPGTRLLVL.

The V and J genes are TRBV7-2 and TRBJ2-5, with D tentatively TRBD2 (7 bases). Per germline, CDR1 SGHTA and CDR2 FQGNSA. Between the trimmed V and J ends, which lost 2 bases and 1 base, there was a span of 14 bases. The CDR3 is 16 residues long. The CDR3 loop reads CASSLTAGAIQETQYF. The CDR3 nucleotides are TGTGCCAGCAGCTTAACGGCGGGGGCCATCCAAGAGACCCAGTACTTC.

The V and J genes are TRBV19 and TRBJ1-1, with a possible D match to TRBD1 (6 bases). This CDR3 has 14 amino acids. Germline V gene data show CDR1 as LNHDA and CDR2 as SQIVND (reference sequence). V lost 9 bases to trimming and J lost 4 bases, with 18 bases between them. The CDR3 DNA reads as TGTGCCAGCAGACCGGGGGCCATGGGCACTGAAGCTTTCTTT. Translation gives CASRPGAMGTEAFF. The full variable domain, completed using reference TRBV19 and TRBJ1-1, is DGGITQSPKYLFRKEGQNVTLSCEQNLNHDAMYWYRQDPGQGLRLIYYSQIVNDFQKGDIAEGYSVSREKKESFPLTVTSAQKNPTAFYLCASRPGAMGTEAFFGQGTRLTVV.

This clone was picked up a small number of times. The rearrangement links TRBV28 to TRBJ2-7; D perhaps matches TRBD2 (5 bases). The CDR3 consists of 13 residues. Deletions cut 3 bases from V and 5 bases from J, with 11 bases between. Germline lookup yields CDR1 MDHEN and CDR2 SYDVKM. This chain's CDR3 is CASSLPSTDEQYF. The CDR3 DNA reads as TGTGCCAGCAGTTTGCCTAGCACCGACGAGCAGTACTTC.

This chain links TRBV19 with TRBJ2-1; no reliable D call. The CDR3 has 15 amino acids. Trimming removed 1 base at V and 4 bases at J, with 11 bases between. The V gene's germline CDR1 is LNHDA and CDR2 SQIVND (reference sequence). The CDR3 here is CASSIVAVSYNEQFF. CDR3 in DNA: TGTGCCAGTAGTATAGTGGCAGTTTCATACAATGAGCAGTTCTTC.

There are a few counts of this clone. V gene TRBV6-4 combines with J gene TRBJ1-6; no clear D gene. CDR1 is MRHNA and CDR2 is SNTAGT in the germline V gene. V was pared by 0 bases and J by 7 bases, with 10 bases between. This CDR3 is built from 15 residues. Written as DNA, the CDR3 is TGTGCCAGCAGTGACTCGGCAACGGGAAATTCACCCCTCCACTTT. As protein: CASSDSATGNSPLHF.

The J gene is TRBJ1-1, the V gene TRBV21-1; the table names TRBD1, a call not compared with the DNA. TRBV21-1 is a pseudogene locus. The length of the CDR3 is 13 residues. The CDR3 spells CASSKGAVGRAFF. The CDR3 coding sequence is TGTGCCAGCAGCAAAGGGGCCGTGGGGCGAGCTTTCTTT.

The V gene is TRBV11-2, the J gene TRBJ1-2; 10 bases agree with TRBD1. Trimming at V came to 5 bases and at J to 6 bases, leaving 3 bases not matched to a gene. The CDR3 totals 13 residues. CDR1 and CDR2 (germline): SGHAT, FQNNGV. The CDR3: CASSEDRGHGYTF. CDR3 nucleotide sequence: TGTGCCAGCAGCGAAGACAGGGGGCATGGCTACACCTTC.

V gene TRBV7-8 combines with J gene TRBJ1-2; TRBD1 aligns across 8 bases. Germline trimming cut 11 bases from V and 2 bases from J; bases unmatched to any gene: 10. The CDR3 consists of 14 residues. Germline CDR1 SGHVS, CDR2 FQNEAQ. Written as DNA, the CDR3 is TGTGCCTCTACGGGAGCAGGGGGCAACTATGGCTACACCTTC. This gives the protein CASTGAGGNYGYTF.

This clone was seen a single time. The V and J genes are TRBV9 and TRBJ2-7; possibly TRBD2 for D (6 bases). Trimming pared 2 bases from V and 0 bases from J, leaving 9 bases between. Germline CDR1 and CDR2: SGDLS and YYNGEE. CDR3 length equals 14 residues. The CDR3 reads CASSVRRDSYEQYF. The CDR3 coding sequence is TGTGCCAGCAGCGTGCGGCGGGACTCCTACGAGCAGTACTTC.

With respect to this clone: Other DNA sequences in the same sample also yield this CDR3. This chain connects TRBV10-3 to TRBJ2-3, with D uncertain. V lost 3 bases and J 5 bases, leaving 3 bases between the germline ends. CDR1 is ENHRY, CDR2 SYGVKD, per germline. The CDR3 totals 11 residues. The CDR3 bases are TGTGCCATCAGTGACATAGATACGCAGTATTTT. Amino acid sequence: CAISDIDTQYF.

This clone was observed once. The gene calls are TRBV7-2 and TRBJ2-7; maybe TRBD2 (5 bases). The CDR3 totals 13 residues. V was cut by 4 bases and J by 2 bases, with 9 bases left in between. Germline CDR1 SGHTA, CDR2 FQGNSA. DNA of the CDR3: TGTGCCAGCAGCTCCCAGCGGCCCTACGAGCAGTACTTC. Encoded protein: CASSSQRPYEQYF. Using reference TRBV7-2 and TRBJ2-7 for the parts outside the CDR3, the full variable domain is GAGVSQSPSNKVTEKGKDVELRCDPISGHTALYWYRQSLGQGLEFLIYFQGNSAPDKSGLPSDRFSAERTGGSVSTLTIQRTQQEDSAVYLCASSSQRPYEQYFGPGTRLTVT.